This T cell receptor (beta chain) was captured by sequencing in a study of CD8+ T cells in alopecia areata. Sequencing used cDNA as its template, made by extracting RNA and reverse transcribing it. TCRdb's table, derived via immunoSEQ multiplex PCR, lists solely in-frame clones and lacks some. Seen here are about 190,000 clones, around 60% observed once, and the top ten hold roughly 0.67%. Specified treatment: oral pan-JAK inhibitor, 5-10 mg twice daily. The authors sorted CD4+ and CD8+ T cells from PBMCs. For this clone: The antigen is not known.

J gave up 2 bases and V 7 bases, and 2 bases lay outside the gene matches. Germline CDR1 SQVTM, CDR2 ANQGSEA. CDR3 size: 12 residues. Study-wide points: The presence of one nonresponder keeps the tie between baseline CD8+ expansion and response uncertain.

The material was CD4+ T cells sorted from blood, obtained at week 4, from a patient treated with tofacitinib. This sequence originates from a human donor with alopecia areata. The V gene is TRBV29-1, the J gene TRBJ1-2; 9 bases agree with TRBD1. The CDR3 protein is CSATGGNYGYTF. Here the CDR3 DNA reads TGCAGCGCAACAGGGGGCAACTATGGCTACACCTTC.